A selection of T cell receptor beta chains follows, all from one sample in a study of persistence of HIV-infected CD4 T cells. Measured with immunoSEQ multiplex PCR; TCRdb has only the in-frame clones, and not every one. Among 23,000 or so clones listed, approximately 74% were seen once. The antigens of these receptors remain unknown. The input for sequencing was CD4+ T cells sorted from PBMCs after approximately 19-hour stimulation, taken from a patient who received antiretroviral therapy. The source of these receptors is an adult man with HIV who was CMV-seropositive. Each CDR3 is given with its conserved first and last residue. D genes are given only for firm matches. Size is stated for part of the rows, as once, few or many counts, or as a class when the clone is expanded.

D	size	V	J	CDR3	DNA
.	.	TRBV7-3	TRBJ1-1	CASSLNAGTGTEAFF	TGTGCCAGCAGCTTAAATGCAGGGACGGGCACTGAAGCTTTCTTT
.	few	TRBV25-1	TRBJ1-6	CASRAPRGHNSPLHF	TGTGCCAGCAGAGCTCCGCGGGGCCACAATTCACCCCTCCACTTT
TRBD1	.	TRBV4-1	TRBJ1-2	CASSQVGQGAGGYTF	TGCGCCAGCAGCCAAGTTGGACAGGGGGCTGGAGGCTACACCTTC
.	medium-sized	TRBV5-7	TRBJ1-1	CASSLARGVGTEAFF	TGTGCCAGCAGCTTGGCGCGCGGGGTCGGCACTGAAGCTTTCTTT
.	few	TRBV7-8	TRBJ1-4	CASSPRGGQGTNEKLFF	TGTGCCAGCAGCCCGAGAGGGGGACAAGGAACTAATGAAAAACTGTTTTTT
.	.	TRBV27	TRBJ1-6	CASSLRWQGNMWSPLHF	TGTGCCAGCAGTTTACGATGGCAGGGAAACATGTGGTCACCCCTCCACTTT
TRBD1	once	TRBV19	TRBJ2-3	CASSSQGAADTQYF	TGTGCCAGTAGTAGTCAGGGGGCTGCAGATACGCAGTATTTT
TRBD2	few	TRBV2	TRBJ2-1	CASTPSGRGRNNEQFF	TGTGCCAGCACTCCAAGCGGGCGGGGGAGAAACAATGAGCAGTTCTTC
TRBD2	.	TRBV5-1	TRBJ2-3	CASSLVRGDYTDTQYF	TGCGCCAGCAGCTTGGTACGGGGGGACTACACAGATACGCAGTATTTT
.	.	TRBV27	TRBJ1-1	CASSSHRRTEAFF	TGTGCCAGCAGTTCCCACAGGAGAACTGAAGCTTTCTTT
TRBD2	.	TRBV27	TRBJ2-3	CASSLLGSGVADTQYF	TGTGCCAGCAGTTTATTGGGTAGCGGGGTCGCAGATACGCAGTATTTT
.	few	TRBV7-9	TRBJ2-2	CASSFAGGTGELFF	TGTGCCAGCAGCTTCGCAGGAGGTACCGGGGAGCTGTTTTTT
.	once	TRBV9	TRBJ1-3	CASSPRWGGSGNTIYF	TGTGCCAGCAGCCCCCGGTGGGGAGGATCCGGAAACACCATATATTTT
.	.	TRBV7-9	TRBJ2-3	CASSLGLARTDTQYF	TGTGCCAGCAGCTTAGGTCTAGCGCGAACAGATACGCAGTATTTT
.	once	TRBV7-3	TRBJ1-1	CASSLNAGEWAFF	TGTGCCAGCAGCTTAAATGCTGGGGAATGGGCTTTCTTT
TRBD2	.	TRBV5-4	TRBJ2-3	CASSLRVAGGTTDTQYF	TGTGCCAGCAGCTTGCGAGTGGCGGGGGGGACCACAGATACGCAGTATTTT
.	.	TRBV3-1/TRBV3-2	TRBJ1-4	CASSQAQGHEKLFF	TGTGCCAGCAGCCAAGCCCAGGGGCATGAAAAACTGTTTTTT
.	.	TRBV6-2/TRBV6-3	TRBJ2-7	CASSSDIPYEQYF	TGTGCCAGCAGTTCGGACATCCCGTACGAGCAGTACTTC
.	.	TRBV2	TRBJ2-7	CASRPGRGDYEQYF	TGTGCCAGCAGGCCCGGCAGGGGAGACTACGAGCAGTACTTC
TRBD2	.	TRBV10-1	TRBJ2-2	CASSLSGGNTGELFF	TGCGCCAGCTCCCTCAGCGGGGGCAACACCGGGGAGCTGTTTTTT
.	.	TRBV5-1	TRBJ2-7	CASSFAPTTYEQYF	TGCGCCAGCAGCTTTGCCCCGACGACCTACGAGCAGTACTTC
.	.	TRBV5-1	TRBJ2-2	CASSPDREGGELFF	TGCGCCAGCAGCCCCGACAGGGAGGGCGGGGAGCTGTTTTTT
TRBD2	.	TRBV5-1	TRBJ2-3	CASSRMGGTDTQYF	TGCGCCAGCAGCAGGATGGGGGGGACAGATACGCAGTATTTT
TRBD2	.	TRBV6-5	TRBJ2-3	CASSQLAGGPDTQYF	TGTGCCAGCAGTCAATTAGCGGGGGGGCCAGATACGCAGTATTTT
.	few	TRBV5-1	TRBJ1-6	CASSYGGEDSPLHF	TGCGCCAGCAGCTATGGGGGCGAAGATTCACCCCTCCACTTT
TRBD1	once	TRBV5-1	TRBJ2-3	CASSPGTGRADTQYF	TGCGCCAGCAGCCCCGGGACAGGGAGGGCAGATACGCAGTATTTT
TRBD2	.	TRBV5-1	TRBJ2-3	CASSPNPRGSTDTQYF	TGCGCCAGCAGCCCGAACCCGCGGGGGAGCACAGATACGCAGTATTTT
.	.	TRBV5-4	TRBJ2-7	CASSPQAGSGEQYF	TGTGCCAGCAGCCCGCAAGCAGGGAGTGGCGAGCAGTACTTC
TRBD2	.	TRBV28	TRBJ2-7	CASTQLAGGPYEQYF	TGTGCCAGCACCCAACTAGCGGGGGGGCCCTACGAGCAGTACTTC
.	.	TRBV28	TRBJ2-1	CASSPSSGIYNEQFF	TGTGCCAGCAGCCCTTCCAGCGGTATATACAATGAGCAGTTCTTC
.	.	TRBV7-9	TRBJ1-1	CASNKDGMNTEAFF	TGTGCCAGCAACAAGGACGGGATGAACACTGAAGCTTTCTTT
TRBD1	.	TRBV4-1	TRBJ2-7	CASSQDRGREQYF	TGCGCCAGCAGCCAAGACAGGGGGCGGGAGCAGTACTTC
.	once	TRBV3-1/TRBV3-2	TRBJ1-6	CASSQGLGRRNSPLHF	TGTGCCAGCAGCCAAGGGCTGGGCAGGAGGAATTCACCCCTCCACTTT
TRBD1	.	TRBV7-9	TRBJ1-1	CASSLAGQGWAEAFF	TGTGCCAGCAGCTTAGCGGGACAGGGCTGGGCTGAAGCTTTCTTT
TRBD1	few	TRBV6-1	TRBJ2-7	CASSEAWDREQYF	TGTGCCAGCAGTGAAGCCTGGGACAGGGAGCAGTACTTC
.	.	TRBV28	TRBJ1-5	CASSLGPQGRGQPQHF	TGTGCCAGCAGTTTGGGGCCCCAAGGAAGAGGGCAGCCCCAGCATTTT
.	once	TRBV6-5	TRBJ2-7	CATQRGAGSLEQYF	TGTGCCACCCAAAGGGGGGCTGGGTCTCTCGAGCAGTACTTC
.	.	TRBV30	TRBJ1-1	CAWNWAVEGAEAFF	TGTGCCTGGAATTGGGCCGTGGAAGGGGCTGAAGCTTTCTTT
.	.	TRBV19	TRBJ2-1	CASSIDPTGAINEQFF	TGTGCCAGTAGTATAGACCCAACGGGGGCTATCAATGAGCAGTTCTTC
.	.	TRBV20-1	TRBJ2-3	CAVGITDTQYF	TGCGCGGTTGGGATCACAGATACGCAGTATTTT
.	.	TRBV5-1	TRBJ1-4	CASSLGGRAEKLFF	TGCGCCAGCAGCTTAGGAGGAAGGGCGGAAAAACTGTTTTTT
.	few	TRBV2	TRBJ1-2	CASRANWGPGYTF	TGTGCCAGCAGAGCTAATTGGGGGCCCGGCTACACCTTC
.	.	TRBV28	TRBJ1-1	CASSLSLPNTEAFF	TGTGCCAGCAGTTTATCACTTCCGAACACTGAAGCTTTCTTT
.	.	TRBV28	TRBJ1-1	CASTQWRAEAFF	TGTGCCAGCACCCAATGGAGGGCTGAAGCTTTCTTT
.	.	TRBV5-1	TRBJ2-1	CASSLAVTGETNNEQFF	TGCGCCAGCAGCTTGGCCGTAACGGGGGAGACTAACAATGAGCAGTTCTTC
TRBD2	.	TRBV5-1	TRBJ2-5	CASRYGAGGEETQYF	TGCGCCAGCAGATATGGAGCGGGGGGCGAGGAGACCCAGTACTTC
TRBD2	.	TRBV10-3	TRBJ2-3	CAISGLAGGPVDTQYF	TGTGCCATCAGTGGACTAGCGGGGGGGCCGGTGGATACGCAGTATTTT
.	once	TRBV5-1	TRBJ2-2	CASSISVDGELFF	TGCGCCAGCAGCATTTCAGTGGACGGGGAGCTGTTTTTT